The 18 T cell receptor beta chains given below trace back to one sample, sequenced in a study of vaccination and CD4 T cells after COVID-19. Treatment given: roughly ten-day PBMC culture with coronavirus spike peptide pools or control peptides (ViraFEST assay). Their antigens remain unidentified. Cultured CD4+ T cells had their DNA profiled by the Oncomine TCR Beta short-read assay. TCRdb re-derived calls from the PCR reads in MiXCR, one entry per CDR3 protein. The top ten hold about 25% of the sample, which has 15,000 or so distinct CDR3 sequences, approximately 51% seen once. This material consisted of cultured CD4+ T cells from blood, taken after SARS-CoV-2 vaccination. The receptors shown here come from a human donor with COVID-19.

In this sample, this clonotype turned up a few times. The rearrangement links TRBV7-2 to TRBJ1-1; no reliable D call. Trimming took 1 base from V and 3 from J, leaving 9 bases between them. CDR1 is SGHTA, CDR2 FQGNSA, per germline. The CDR3 runs to 14 residues. This CDR3 reads CASSLGDRDTEAFF. The CDR3 region has the DNA TGTGCCAGCAGCTTAGGGGATAGGGACACTGAAGCTTTCTTT.

This clonotype was recorded a few times. The chain is built from TRBV6-1 and TRBJ1-5; TRBD1 is a possible D gene (6 bases). V lost 4 bases and J lost 0, with 10 bases in between. Germline CDR1 and CDR2: MNHNS and SASEGT. CDR3 length equals 15 residues. The CDR3 spells CASSGTEDSNQPQHF. The CDR3 region has the DNA TGTGCCAGCAGTGGGACAGAAGATAGCAATCAGCCCCAGCATTTT.

This clonotype was recorded a few times. The chain's CDR3 is CSARDRAAVYTF. Written as DNA, the CDR3 is TGCAGTGCTAGAGATAGGGCCGCAGTCTACACCTTC. The chain employs TRBV20-1 and TRBJ1-2; D gene unclear. V was pared by 0 bases and J by 10 bases, with 12 bases between. CDR3 length equals 12 residues. Germline V gene lookup returns CDR1 DFQATT and CDR2 SNEGSKA (reference sequence).

The chain combines TRBV20-1 with TRBJ2-5; D is perhaps TRBD1 or TRBD2 (5 bases each). The V gene's germline CDR1 is DFQATT and CDR2 SNEGSKA (reference sequence). The CDR3 totals 16 residues. The V and J ends lost 7 bases and 5 bases respectively, with 26 bases between them. The CDR3 nucleotides read TGCAGTGGTACTATCCTTCCGGGACGTGGATACGAGACCCAGTACTTC. Protein product: CSGTILPGRGYETQYF.

The V gene is TRBV4-1, the J gene TRBJ2-7; 10 nucleotides line up with TRBD1. V was clipped by 0 bases and J by 4 bases; unmatched bases: 9. This CDR3 has 17 residues. CDR1 is MGHRA and CDR2 is YSYEKL in the germline V gene. In DNA form, the CDR3 reads TGCGCCAGCAGCCAAGATTGGGCGGACAGGGGGGGTTACGAGCAGTACTTC. This gives the protein CASSQDWADRGGYEQYF.

The chain couples TRBV28 to TRBJ1-5, with D maybe TRBD1 (6 bases). Germline V gene data show CDR1 as MDHEN and CDR2 as SYDVKM. The CDR3 length is 16 residues. V lost 1 base and J 5 bases, leaving 15 bases between the germline ends. CDR3 sequence: CASSLSGGTTHQPQHF. Here the CDR3 DNA reads TGTGCCAGCAGTTTATCGGGGGGGACAACCCATCAGCCCCAGCATTTT.

This clonotype occurred once. The chain joins TRBV6-1 to TRBJ2-7, with 8 bases aligning to TRBD1. CDR1 is MNHNS and CDR2 is SASEGT in the germline V gene. CDR3 length: 15 residues. Germline trimming cut 6 bases from V and 4 bases from J; bases unmatched to any gene: 11. CDR3 DNA: TGTGCCAGCAGGGGTACAGGGGGAAGTTTTTACGAGCAGTACTTC. Translating gives CASRGTGGSFYEQYF.

This clonotype occurred a few times. V and J are TRBV20-1 and TRBJ2-5, with 11 nucleotides matching TRBD2. CDR3 size: 17 residues. Germline V lookup: CDR1 DFQATT, CDR2 SNEGSKA (reference sequence). The junction had 16 bases not matched to a gene; V was cut back by 6 bases and J by 4 bases. DNA for the CDR3: TGCAGTGCAACGGGACGAGGGAGTCTAGCGGGGGGAGAGACCCAGTACTTC. It encodes CSATGRGSLAGGETQYF.

The CDR3 here is CASSRGGLASSGNTIYF. In DNA form, the CDR3 reads TGTGCCAGCAGTAGGGGGGGACTTGCTAGCTCTGGAAACACCATATATTTT. The J gene is TRBJ1-3, the V gene TRBV6-1, with a weak D call TRBD1 (6 bases). In germline, CDR1 is MNHNS, CDR2 SASEGT. The length of the CDR3 is 17 residues. The ends were cut back, 5 bases at V and 0 bases at J, with 17 bases in the middle.

CDR3 in DNA: TGTGCCAGCAGCTTACGGGGAAGCACAGATACGCAGTATTTT. Translating it yields CASSLRGSTDTQYF. The V gene is TRBV11-2, the J gene TRBJ2-3; weak D call: TRBD2 (5 bases). The CDR3 loop spans 14 amino acids. Trimming cost V 2 bases and J 0 bases, with 6 bases left between them. The germline V gene has CDR1 SGHAT and CDR2 FQNNGV.

This clonotype has only a few counts. The J gene is TRBJ1-1, the V gene TRBV7-8; D remains ambiguous. This CDR3 region has 14 residues. Germline V gene sequence: CDR1 SGHVS, CDR2 FQNEAQ. The ends were cut back, 2 bases at V and 0 bases at J, with 7 bases in the middle. CDR3 in amino acids: CASSLTDMNTEAFF. CDR3 nucleotides: TGTGCCAGCAGCTTAACCGATATGAACACTGAAGCTTTCTTT.

The sample holds a few counts of this clonotype. The CDR3 sequence: CASSFPLSPLHF. The CDR3 DNA follows: TGTGCCAGCAGCTTCCCATTATCACCCCTCCACTTT. V usage is TRBV7-2 and J usage is TRBJ1-6; no clear D gene. Trimming removed 3 bases at V and 10 bases at J, with 7 bases between. The CDR3 is made up of 12 amino acids. Germline V gives CDR1 SGHTA, CDR2 FQGNSA.

V and J are TRBV6-1 and TRBJ2-2; 8 nucleotides align to TRBD1. J gave up 4 bases and V 0 bases, and 4 bases lay outside the gene matches. CDR1 is MNHNS and CDR2 is SASEGT in the germline V gene. The CDR3 has 16 residues. The chain's CDR3 is CASSEAFTGGTGELFF. In nucleotides, the CDR3 is TGTGCCAGCAGTGAAGCGTTTACAGGGGGCACCGGGGAGCTGTTTTTT.

The chain has TRBV19 and TRBJ1-5, with 7 bases lining up with TRBD1. Germline assignment: CDR1 LNHDA and CDR2 SQIVND (reference sequence). V was clipped by 1 base and J by 6 bases; unmatched bases: 6. CDR3 length: 15 residues. This CDR3 reads CASSIGWRDSQPQHF. CDR3 in DNA: TGTGCCAGTAGTATAGGCTGGAGGGACAGTCAGCCCCAGCATTTT. Full variable domain (rest looked up from reference TRBV19 and TRBJ1-5): DGGITQSPKYLFRKEGQNVTLSCEQNLNHDAMYWYRQDPGQGLRLIYYSQIVNDFQKGDIAEGYSVSREKKESFPLTVTSAQKNPTAFYLCASSIGWRDSQPQHFGDGTRLSIL.

This clonotype was found a few times. This chain uses TRBV20-1 with TRBJ2-2, with 9 bases lining up with TRBD2. The junction had 8 bases not matched to a gene; V was cut back by 6 bases and J by 3 bases. Germline assignment: CDR1 DFQATT and CDR2 SNEGSKA (reference sequence). This CDR3 spans 15 amino acids. In DNA, the CDR3 is TGCAGTGCCCAGGAGACTAGCGGTTACACCGGGGAGCTGTTTTTT. Translating it yields CSAQETSGYTGELFF.

J is TRBJ2-7 and V is TRBV19; D remains unclear. V was trimmed by 6 bases and J by 2 bases, leaving 8 bases between them. The germline V gene has CDR1 LNHDA and CDR2 SQIVND (reference sequence). CDR3 length: 12 residues. This CDR3 is CASRSDTYEQYF. In DNA, the CDR3 is TGTGCCAGTAGATCAGACACCTACGAGCAGTACTTC.

This chain uses TRBV10-3 with TRBJ2-5; D is possibly TRBD2 (6 bases). This CDR3 is built from 14 residues. Trimming took off 8 bases at V and 1 base at J, with 14 bases between the two ends. Per germline, CDR1 ENHRY and CDR2 SYGVKD. The CDR3 coding sequence is TGTGCCATCTCTCCTAGCGATGGCCAAGAGACCCAGTACTTC. Residues: CAISPSDGQETQYF.

This chain uses TRBV7-9 with TRBJ1-1; 7 bases align to TRBD1. In germline, CDR1 is SEHNR, CDR2 FQNEAQ (reference sequence). The junction had 12 bases not matched to a gene; V was cut back by 5 bases and J by 6 bases. The CDR3 is 15 residues long. CDR3 DNA: TGTGCCAGCAGCGTCCCTACAGGGGTGGGTGCTGAAGCTTTCTTT. Translation: CASSVPTGVGAEAFF.